This record looks at one T cell receptor beta chain sequence and its context. Its matching antigen is unknown. Being one base from a much bigger clone, this may be a read error. This specimen belongs to a study of regulatory T cells in long-lasting Graves disease. Time point meaning: newly diagnosed GD, antithyroid drugs for less than 3 months. PBMC-derived RNA was used for the TCR library. A peripheral blood sample, roughly 8.7 milliliters in volume, was drawn into EDTA tubes. The CDR3 length is 12 residues. Trimming took 8 bases from V and 3 from J, leaving 8 bases between them. Looked up from germline, CDR1 is SNHLY and CDR2 is FYNNEI. Study results and limitations: New patients shared fewer public clonotypes (around 980) than persistent patients did (roughly 2,500).

The authors built TCR beta libraries using iRepertoire HTBI primers and Arm-PCR of CDR3 regions. TCRdb processed the multiplex PCR reads anew with MiXCR; each CDR3 protein has one entry. The repertoire holds around 420,000 distinct CDR3 sequences, around 15% seen once, with about a fifth in the top ten. This rearrangement joins TRBV2 to TRBJ2-1; the D gene is possibly TRBD2 (5 bases). The sample was peripheral blood mononuclear cells (PBMCs), taken at new diagnosis, from a patient treated with antithyroid drugs. This receptor was identified in a female donor with Graves disease. In nucleotides, the CDR3 is TGTGCCAGCGAGGGCGTCTACAATGAGCAGTTCTTC. Translating it yields CASEGVYNEQFF.